This T cell receptor (beta chain) was profiled in a study of T-cell memory formation after mild COVID-19. With constant-segment primers, 5'RACE yielded cDNA libraries of TCR alpha and TCR beta that carried sample barcodes and UMIs. TCRdb reprocessed the 5' RACE reads via MiXCR and lists one record per CDR3 protein. The table records approximately 410,000 distinct CDR3 sequences, about a quarter of them present only once. Broader study findings: Memory from before infection featured some responding clones, which suggests cross-reactive memory joined. There was a balanced CD4/CD8 profile in clones contracting day 15 to 85, and later expanders leaned CD4+.

This clonotype was seen at least ten times. What it recognizes is unknown. This sequence was found in an adult woman who had mild COVID-19 (a few samples of this study predate the infection). Cell type and time point are not known. Material: PBMCs or a T cell subset sorted from them (not recorded which).

The CDR3 DNA sequence: TGTGCCATCAGTGCACGAGGTTCCCCGACCGGGGAGCTGTTTTTT. Its protein product is CAISARGSPTGELFF. The chain uses TRBV10-3 and TRBJ2-2; D ambiguous. Germline V gene sequence: CDR1 ENHRY, CDR2 SYGVKD. CDR3 size: 15 residues. V dropped 4 bases and J dropped 5 bases, with 14 bases sitting between them.